The 14 T cell receptor beta chains below all came from one sample that was sequenced in a study of cytomegalovirus exposure and HLA in healthy donors. The PCR had 60 Vbeta and 13 Jbeta primers. Assay: immunoSEQ multiplex PCR; the TCRdb copy retains only in-frame clones and omits some. This table has about 200,000 clones, roughly 77% appearing once. The sequenced sample consisted of PBMCs. These receptor sequences come from a woman in her fifties or sixties in good health and CMV-seronegative.

The genes are TRBV9 and TRBJ2-5; perhaps TRBD1 as D (6 bases). The DNA end lines up better with TRBJ2-7; the J call may be wrong. Germline values: CDR1 SGDLS, CDR2 YYNGEE. This CDR3 has 14 residues. CDR3 protein: CASSATWTVDEQYF. CDR3 DNA sequence: TGTGCCAGCAGCGCCACATGGACAGTCGACGAGCAGTACTTC.

The J gene is TRBJ1-2, the V gene TRBV19; 8 bases fit TRBD1. The V gene end was trimmed by 5 bases and the J gene end by 5 bases; junction bases not matched to a gene: 7. The CDR3 runs to 14 residues. CDR1 and CDR2 from the germline V gene are LNHDA and SQIVND (reference sequence). CDR3 bases: TGTGCCAGTAGTGTTGGACAGGGAATATATGGCTACACCTTC. Residues: CASSVGQGIYGYTF.

This clone was picked up one time. The chain combines TRBV2 with TRBJ1-6, with D hard to call. The V gene lost 6 bases and the J gene lost 4 bases, with 10 bases spanning the gap. The CDR3 contains 14 residues. CDR1 is SNHLY and CDR2 is FYNNEI in the germline V gene. CDR3: CASSINRYNSPLHF. CDR3 bases: TGTGCCAGCAGCATTAATAGATATAATTCACCCCTCCACTTT.

This chain joins TRBV7-2 and TRBJ1-1; 7 bases are shared with TRBD1. V lost 5 bases to trimming and J lost 6 bases; unmatched junction nucleotides: 9. The CDR3 covers 14 residues. Germline-derived CDR1 and CDR2 are SGHTA and FQGNSA. DNA of the CDR3: TGTGCCAGCAGCCCTAGACAGGGCATTGCTGAAGCTTTCTTT. It translates to CASSPRQGIAEAFF.

J is TRBJ1-1 and V is TRBV5-6; possible D gene TRBD1, 5 bases. V was clipped by 4 bases and J by 10 bases, with 17 bases between them. Germline CDR1 SGHDT, CDR2 YYEEEE. The CDR3 length is 13 residues. CDR3 sequence (DNA): TGTGCCAGCAGCCTCGGGACCGGGGGAATAGCTTTCTTT. The encoded protein is CASSLGTGGIAFF.

This chain joins TRBV4-3 and TRBJ1-6; 8 nucleotides align to TRBD1. The J segment lost 8 bases and the V segment lost 3 bases, leaving 3 bases of the junction unmatched. The germline V gene has CDR1 LGHNA and CDR2 YSLEER. This CDR3 region has 14 residues. Written as DNA, the CDR3 is TGCGCCAGCAGCCACGACAGGGGCGATTCACCCCTCCACTTT. It is translated as CASSHDRGDSPLHF.

This sequence joins TRBV5-6 and TRBJ1-1; no firm D call. This CDR3 has 16 amino acids. V shed 3 bases and J shed 3 bases, with 18 bases lying between them. The germline V gene has CDR1 SGHDT and CDR2 YYEEEE. The CDR3 bases are TGTGCCAGCAGCTCAATCTATGAAGTCGGGGACACTGAAGCTTTCTTT. Amino acids: CASSSIYEVGDTEAFF.

V usage is TRBV7-6 and J usage is TRBJ2-7, with 7 bases aligning to TRBD2. V shed 4 bases, J shed 5 bases, and the junction held 5 bases outside the gene matches. CDR3 length: 13 amino acids. Per the germline V gene, CDR1 is SGHVS and CDR2 is FNYEAQ. The CDR3 DNA is TGTGCCAGCAGCTCCCAGCGGGGTCACGAGCAGTACTTC. Its protein product is CASSSQRGHEQYF. Looking up the rest from reference TRBV7-6 and TRBJ2-7 gives the full variable domain: GAGVSQSPRYKVTKRGQDVALRCDPISGHVSLYWYRQALGQGPEFLTYFNYEAQQDKSGLPNDRFSAERPEGSISTLTIQRTEQRDSAMYRCASSSQRGHEQYFGPGTRLTVT.

The chain couples TRBV21-1 to TRBJ2-7; whether TRBD2, the table's D call, matches the DNA was not checked. TRBV21-1 is annotated as a pseudogene. The CDR3 extends over 15 amino acids. CDR3 protein: CASSQRVEGDYEQYF. CDR3 nucleotides: TGTGCCAGCAGCCAAAGGGTGGAGGGCGACTACGAGCAGTACTTC.

This chain connects TRBV7-9 to TRBJ1-1; 7 bases agree with TRBD1. Germline V lookup: CDR1 SEHNR, CDR2 FQNEAQ (reference sequence). Trimming took 2 bases from V and 2 from J; bases not matched to a gene: 8. This CDR3 region has 16 residues. CDR3 amino acids: CASSLRPTGRNTEAFF. CDR3 sequence (DNA): TGTGCCAGCAGCTTACGGCCGACAGGGAGAAACACTGAAGCTTTCTTT.

This chain links TRBV7-9 with TRBJ2-3, with 12 bases aligning to TRBD2. Per the germline V gene, CDR1 is SEHNR and CDR2 is FQNEAQ (reference sequence). The CDR3 consists of 16 residues. The V segment lost 4 bases and the J segment 4 bases; nucleotides outside the gene matches: 6. The CDR3 protein is CASSSSGRAMADTQYF. In nucleotides, the CDR3 is TGTGCCAGCAGCTCTAGCGGGAGGGCCATGGCAGATACGCAGTATTTT.

This clone was picked up one time. The chain links TRBV5-4 to TRBJ2-3; 8 nucleotides line up with TRBD2. Germline V gene sequence: CDR1 SGHNT, CDR2 YYREEE (reference sequence). This CDR3 is 16 amino acids long. With V trimmed by 0 bases and J by 2 bases, 5 bases remained unmatched. CDR3 in DNA: TGTGCCAGCAGCTTGGGTGCGGGACTAGTCACAGATACGCAGTATTTT. Translation gives CASSLGAGLVTDTQYF.

V gene TRBV5-1 combines with J gene TRBJ2-7; tentative D call: TRBD1 (5 bases). This CDR3 contains 15 residues. The germline V gene has CDR1 SGHRS and CDR2 YFSETQ. The ends were cut back, 4 bases at V and 2 bases at J, with 16 bases in the middle. The CDR3 nucleotides are TGCGCCAGCAGCATCGACAGCGAATGGGCCTACGAGCAGTACTTC. Translated, it gives CASSIDSEWAYEQYF.

The chain links TRBV15 to TRBJ1-1; 7 bases map to TRBD1. The ends lost 1 base at V and 5 bases at J; junction bases unmatched: 7. This CDR3 contains 15 residues. In germline, CDR1 is LNHNV, CDR2 YYDKDF (reference sequence). CDR3 sequence: CATSRGRQGKTEAFF. The CDR3 DNA sequence: TGTGCCACCAGCAGAGGTCGACAGGGAAAAACTGAAGCTTTCTTT.